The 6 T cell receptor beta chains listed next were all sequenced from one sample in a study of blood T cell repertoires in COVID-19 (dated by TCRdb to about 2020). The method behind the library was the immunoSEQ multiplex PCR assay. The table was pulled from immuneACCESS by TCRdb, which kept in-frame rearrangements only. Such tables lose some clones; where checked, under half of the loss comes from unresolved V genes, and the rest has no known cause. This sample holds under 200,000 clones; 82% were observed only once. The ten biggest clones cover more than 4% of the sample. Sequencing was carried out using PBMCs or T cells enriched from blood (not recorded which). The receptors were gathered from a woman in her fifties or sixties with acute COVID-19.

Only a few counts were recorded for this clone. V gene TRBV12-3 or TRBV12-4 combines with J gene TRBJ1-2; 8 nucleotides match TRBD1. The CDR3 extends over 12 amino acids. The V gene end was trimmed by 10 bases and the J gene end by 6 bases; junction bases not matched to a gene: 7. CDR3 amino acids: CATRGQGDGYTF. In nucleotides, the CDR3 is TGTGCCACCCGAGGACAGGGAGATGGCTACACCTTC.

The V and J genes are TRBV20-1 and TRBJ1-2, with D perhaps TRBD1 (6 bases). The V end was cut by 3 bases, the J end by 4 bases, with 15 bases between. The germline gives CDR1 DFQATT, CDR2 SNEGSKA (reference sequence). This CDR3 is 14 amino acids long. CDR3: CSASRSTGFYGYTF. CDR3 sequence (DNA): TGCAGTGCTAGTAGGTCTACAGGGTTCTATGGCTACACCTTC.

The chain's CDR3 is CATLPGQGHEKLFF. The CDR3 DNA is TGTGCCACTCTACCGGGACAGGGGCATGAAAAACTGTTTTTT. This sequence joins TRBV10-3 and TRBJ1-4; 10 bases align to TRBD1. Trimming at V came to 10 bases and at J to 6 bases, leaving 8 bases not matched to a gene. The CDR3 covers 14 residues. Germline V CDR1 and CDR2: ENHRY, SYGVKD.

In nucleotides, the CDR3 is TGTGCCAGCAGCCTTAGACAGGGGGCTATAAGCCCCCAGCATTTT. The encoded protein is CASSLRQGAISPQHF. The J gene is TRBJ1-5, the V gene TRBV7-2, with 10 nucleotides matching TRBD1. The CDR3 length is 15 residues. CDR1 is SGHTA and CDR2 is FQGNSA in the germline V gene. V shed 5 bases and J 10 bases; nucleotides not matched to a gene: 11. Filled out from reference TRBV7-2 and TRBJ1-5, the complete variable domain reads GAGVSQSPSNKVTEKGKDVELRCDPISGHTALYWYRQSLGQGLEFLIYFQGNSAPDKSGLPSDRFSAERTGGSVSTLTIQRTQQEDSAVYLCASSLRQGAISPQHFGDGTRLSIL.

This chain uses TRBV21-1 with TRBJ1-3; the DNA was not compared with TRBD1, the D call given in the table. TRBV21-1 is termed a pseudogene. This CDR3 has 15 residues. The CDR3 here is CASSKVQGSGNTIYF. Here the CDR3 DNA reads TGTGCCAGCAGCAAAGTTCAGGGCTCTGGAAACACCATATATTTT.

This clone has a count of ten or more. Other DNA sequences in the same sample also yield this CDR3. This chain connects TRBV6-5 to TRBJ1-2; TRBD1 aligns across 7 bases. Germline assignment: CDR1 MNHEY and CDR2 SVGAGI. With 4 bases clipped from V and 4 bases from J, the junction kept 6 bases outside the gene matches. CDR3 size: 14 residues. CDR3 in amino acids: CASSSPGTAYGYTF. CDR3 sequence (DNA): TGTGCCAGCAGTTCCCCCGGGACAGCCTATGGCTACACCTTC.